The next 21 T cell receptor beta chains were all read from a single sample in a study of CD8 T cells in Susac syndrome. An amount of RNA that ranged from roughly 0.5 to 1 ug was reverse transcribed with random hexamers. TCRdb called the immunoSEQ multiplex PCR reads again in MiXCR, with one record for every CDR3 protein. The data contain approximately 150,000 distinct CDR3 sequences, approximately 79% of them singletons. Input material: CD8+ T cells from PBMCs. The receptors were gathered from a human donor with multiple sclerosis.

This clonotype was seen a handful of times. The chain is built from TRBV9 and TRBJ2-1; TRBD2 is a possible D gene (6 bases). V was cut by 3 bases and J by 2 bases, with 15 bases left in between. Germline V gives CDR1 SGDLS, CDR2 YYNGEE. This CDR3 comprises 16 residues. CDR3 in DNA: TGTGCCAGCAGCGATGAACGGAGGGGTACCTACAATGAGCAGTTCTTC. It codes for CASSDERRGTYNEQFF.

The chain links TRBV29-1 to TRBJ1-2; 9 bases match TRBD1. The CDR3 is 11 amino acids. V dropped 7 bases and J dropped 8; count of bases not matched to a gene: 5. From germline, CDR1 is SQVTM and CDR2 ANQGSEA. In DNA, the CDR3 is TGCAGCGGCCGACAGGGGGAAGGCTACACCTTC. This codes for CSGRQGEGYTF. Full variable domain (rest looked up from reference TRBV29-1 and TRBJ1-2): SAVISQKPSRDICQRGTSLTIQCQVDSQVTMMFWYRQQPGQSLTLIATANQGSEATYESGFVIDKFPISRPNLTFSTLTVSNMSPEDSSIYLCSGRQGEGYTFGSGTRLTVV.

The rearrangement links TRBV2 to TRBJ1-5; D may be TRBD1 (5 bases). V lost 6 bases and J 5 bases, leaving 17 bases between the germline ends. Germline CDR1 reads SNHLY; CDR2 reads FYNNEI. The CDR3 is made up of 15 amino acids. CDR3 sequence (DNA): TGTGCCAGCAGGCCCCGGGACGGATTAGATCAGCCCCAGCATTTT. Residues: CASRPRDGLDQPQHF.

The chain's CDR3 is CASSFLRRTYNEQFF. The CDR3 nucleotides are TGTGCCAGCAGCTTCCTCAGACGAACCTACAATGAGCAGTTCTTC. This chain uses TRBV5-6 with TRBJ2-1; D is unclear. The germline V gene has CDR1 SGHDT and CDR2 YYEEEE. V was shortened by 2 bases and J by 2 bases, with 11 bases between the two germline ends. The CDR3 consists of 15 residues.

Concerning this clonotype: Germline and junction disagree at one end, which may indicate a read error. The V and J genes are TRBV12-3 or TRBV12-4 and TRBJ2-7; 10 nucleotides align to TRBD1. The CDR3 is 17 amino acids. The CDR3: CAGSYSSGTGDSYEQYF. The CDR3 nucleotides are TGTGCCGGCAGTTACTCATCCGGGACAGGGGATAGCTACGAGCAGTACTTC.

CDR3 sequence: CASSLGPGTAHDGYTF. CDR3 DNA sequence: TGTGCCAGCAGCTTAGGCCCCGGGACAGCCCATGATGGCTACACCTTC. This rearrangement joins TRBV11-2 to TRBJ1-2, with 7 bases aligning to TRBD1. V shed 1 base, J shed 6 bases, and the junction held 11 bases outside the gene matches. The germline CDR1 and CDR2 sequences are SGHAT and FQNNGV. The CDR3 has 16 amino acids.

In its sample, this clonotype was seen a few times. This chain joins TRBV6-5 and TRBJ1-2, with D tentatively TRBD1 (5 bases). The CDR3 consists of 14 residues. Germline V gene sequence: CDR1 MNHEY, CDR2 SVGAGI. V shed 0 bases and J shed 7 bases, with 12 bases lying between them. The CDR3 spells CASSYSEGLSGYTF. In DNA, the CDR3 is TGTGCCAGCAGTTACTCTGAGGGGCTAAGTGGCTACACCTTC.

The chain is built from TRBV9 and TRBJ2-3; D remains ambiguous. The CDR3 consists of 16 residues. Germline values: CDR1 SGDLS, CDR2 YYNGEE. V lost 0 bases and J 0 bases, leaving 11 bases between the germline ends. The CDR3 bases are TGTGCCAGCAGCGTAGTCGGTAGCCTAAGCACAGATACGCAGTATTTT. Its translation is CASSVVGSLSTDTQYF.

The rearrangement joins TRBV6-5 to TRBJ1-1; TRBD1 might be the D (5 bases). Looked up from germline, CDR1 is MNHEY and CDR2 is SVGAGI. This CDR3 is built from 15 residues. With 4 bases removed from V and 0 bases from J, the gap between germline ends came to 12 bases. CDR3 sequence: CASSFREGMNTEAFF. The CDR3, as DNA: TGTGCCAGCAGTTTCAGGGAAGGGATGAACACTGAAGCTTTCTTT.

The V call is TRBV20-1, the J call TRBJ1-1; D is uncertain. The CDR3 extends over 11 amino acids. V was cut by 7 bases and J by 7 bases, with 13 bases left in between. CDR1 is DFQATT and CDR2 is SNEGSKA in the germline V gene (reference sequence). This CDR3 reads CSGRDMVEAFF. CDR3 in DNA: TGCAGTGGCCGGGATATGGTTGAAGCTTTCTTT.

The chain couples TRBV20-1 to TRBJ2-7, with 7 bases matching TRBD2. This CDR3 is 15 amino acids long. Trimming removed 1 base from V and 3 bases from J; junction bases left unmatched: 9. CDR1 is DFQATT, CDR2 SNEGSKA, per germline (reference sequence). The CDR3 loop reads CSARVRGESYYEQYV. The CDR3 DNA is TGCAGTGCTAGAGTTCGGGGGGAAAGCTACTACGAGCAGTACGTC.

The genes are TRBV27 and TRBJ2-1; possible D gene TRBD2, 6 bases. Between the trimmed V and J ends, which lost 0 bases and 6 bases, there was a span of 15 bases. Germline CDR1 is MNHEY and CDR2 is SMNVEV (reference sequence). This CDR3 has 16 amino acids. The CDR3 DNA reads TGTGCCAGCAGTTTATCATCGGGAGAGGCGGGCAATGAGCAGTTCTTC. Translating gives CASSLSSGEAGNEQFF.

The genes are TRBV28 and TRBJ2-7; maybe TRBD1 (7 bases). CDR3 length: 18 residues. Trimming pared 5 bases from V and 0 bases from J, leaving 23 bases between. Looked up from germline, CDR1 is MDHEN and CDR2 is SYDVKM. For the CDR3, the DNA is TGTGCCAGCAGTCTATCCGGGACAGCCGTCGGGAGCTCCTACGAGCAGTACTTC. Translating it yields CASSLSGTAVGSSYEQYF.

This chain joins TRBV6-1 and TRBJ2-7; 7 bases are shared with TRBD1. CDR3 length: 14 amino acids. The germline gives CDR1 MNHNS, CDR2 SASEGT. Germline trimming cut 4 bases from V and 4 bases from J; bases unmatched to any gene: 7. The CDR3 coding sequence is TGTGCCAGCAGTGGACGGGGACAGTCGTACGAGCAGTACTTC. Encoded protein: CASSGRGQSYEQYF.

The chain carries TRBV7-2 and TRBJ1-2; D may be TRBD1 (5 bases). V shed 7 bases and J shed 6 bases, with 9 bases lying between them. Germline loops: CDR1 SGHTA, CDR2 FQGNSA. The CDR3 runs 11 residues. CDR3 DNA: TGTGCCAGCAACGGGGGACATGGCTACACCTTC. Encoded protein: CASNGGHGYTF. Based on the CDR3 plus reference TRBV7-2 and TRBJ1-2, the full variable domain is GAGVSQSPSNKVTEKGKDVELRCDPISGHTALYWYRQSLGQGLEFLIYFQGNSAPDKSGLPSDRFSAERTGGSVSTLTIQRTQQEDSAVYLCASNGGHGYTFGSGTRLTVV.

This clonotype was recorded only once. In DNA, the CDR3 is TGTGCCAGCAGCTTGACAGGGGGCGTTCTCACTGAAGCTTTCTTT. Translation: CASSLTGGVLTEAFF. V and J are TRBV11-2 and TRBJ1-1, with 10 nucleotides matching TRBD1. CDR1 SGHAT and CDR2 FQNNGV come from the germline V gene. This CDR3 is built from 15 residues. V lost 3 bases to trimming and J lost 4 bases; unmatched junction nucleotides: 5.

With respect to this clonotype: As the CDR3 is not closed by the conserved phenylalanine or tryptophan, this likely results from a read error. The chain links TRBV4-3 to TRBJ1-1, with D possibly matching TRBD1 (5 bases). The V gene's germline CDR1 is LGHNA and CDR2 YSLEER. The CDR3 spans 17 residues. V was pared by 0 bases and J by 1 base, with 15 bases between. CDR3 DNA sequence: TGCGCCAGCAGCCAAGATTTTTTAGGACACGCGAACACTGAAGCTTTCTCT. The encoded protein is CASSQDFLGHANTEAFS.

V is TRBV28 and J is TRBJ1-6, with D uncertain. V lost 3 bases, J lost 0 bases, and 12 bases lay in between. CDR1 is MDHEN and CDR2 is SYDVKM in the germline V gene. The CDR3 extends over 17 amino acids. This CDR3 reads CASSFFSQTSYNSPLHF. In DNA, the CDR3 is TGTGCCAGCAGTTTCTTCTCACAAACCTCCTATAATTCACCCCTCCACTTT.

The genes are TRBV5-5 and TRBJ1-2, with D possibly TRBD1 on 5 matching bases. The germline V gene encodes CDR1 SGHKS and CDR2 YYEKEE (reference sequence). V was cut by 0 bases and J by 4 bases, with 10 bases left in between. The CDR3 has 14 amino acids. The CDR3 bases are TGTGCCAGCAGCTTGGAGACAGCGATCTATGGCTACACCTTC. As protein: CASSLETAIYGYTF.

A few counts support this clonotype. The chain carries TRBV11-2 and TRBJ2-7, with TRBD2 matching 7 bases. Germline V lookup: CDR1 SGHAT, CDR2 FQNNGV. The CDR3 runs to 14 residues. V dropped 3 bases and J dropped 0; count of bases not matched to a gene: 2. The CDR3 nucleotides are TGTGCCAGCAGCTTGGGGGGGAGCTCCTACGAGCAGTACTTC. Translating gives CASSLGGSSYEQYF.

J is TRBJ2-3 and V is TRBV10-3; TRBD1 aligns across 12 bases. The V segment lost 6 bases and the J segment 4 bases; nucleotides outside the gene matches: 5. The CDR3 length is 15 residues. Germline lookup yields CDR1 ENHRY and CDR2 SYGVKD. This chain's CDR3 is CAIRPGQGASDTQYF. The CDR3 DNA reads as TGTGCCATCAGGCCGGGACAGGGGGCATCAGATACGCAGTATTTT.